The 27 T cell receptor beta chains presented below share a single source sample, sequenced in a study of cytomegalovirus exposure and HLA in healthy donors (dated by TCRdb to the late 2010s). Libraries came from the immunoSEQ multiplex PCR assay. For the multiplex PCR, a mixture combining 60 forward primers for TCR Vbeta segments and 13 reverse primers for TCR Jbeta segments was used. Sourced from immuneACCESS, this table was stored by TCRdb with only in-frame sequences that have V and J called. A share of the clones is absent; for the studies checked, an unresolved V gene accounts for under half, and the remainder has no known explanation. The sample includes 70,000 to 90,000 clones, with 65% to 80% observed a single time. Around 4.3% of the sample is in the top ten clones. The specimen sequenced was PBMCs. The receptor set was obtained from a man aged 55 to 70 in good health and CMV-seronegative.

This clone appeared a single time. This chain links TRBV19 with TRBJ2-7, with D tentatively TRBD2 (7 bases). V was clipped by 0 bases and J by 5 bases, with 14 bases between them. Germline lookup yields CDR1 LNHDA and CDR2 SQIVND (reference sequence). The CDR3 is 15 amino acids. The CDR3 DNA reads as TGTGCCAGTAGTATAGAGGGGGGGGCAGGGGACGAGCAGTACTTC. This codes for CASSIEGGAGDEQYF. Looking up the rest from reference TRBV19 and TRBJ2-7 gives the full variable domain: DGGITQSPKYLFRKEGQNVTLSCEQNLNHDAMYWYRQDPGQGLRLIYYSQIVNDFQKGDIAEGYSVSREKKESFPLTVTSAQKNPTAFYLCASSIEGGAGDEQYFGPGTRLTVT.

The V gene is TRBV2, the J gene TRBJ1-5, with D possibly being TRBD1 (5 bases). Germline V gene lookup returns CDR1 SNHLY and CDR2 FYNNEI. V gave up 2 bases and J gave up 1 base, with 12 bases separating them. The CDR3 extends over 16 amino acids. CDR3 coding DNA: TGTGCCAGCAGTGAATCTGGGGCGGGGAGCAATCAGCCCCAGCATTTT. It codes for CASSESGAGSNQPQHF.

The chain carries TRBV14 and TRBJ1-6, with D maybe TRBD1 (6 bases). With 5 bases removed from V and 7 bases from J, the gap between germline ends came to 12 bases. This CDR3 is built from 14 residues. The germline V gene encodes CDR1 SGHDN and CDR2 FVKESK. The CDR3: CASSYTTGNSPLHF. The CDR3 DNA sequence: TGTGCCAGCAGCTACACCACAGGGAATTCACCCCTCCACTTT.

The J gene is TRBJ2-6, the V gene TRBV7-3, with D uncertain. The CDR3 covers 20 residues. Trimming shortened V by 4 bases and J by 0 bases, and 22 bases separated the two germline ends. Germline V gene lookup returns CDR1 SGHTA and CDR2 FQGTGA. In DNA, the CDR3 is TGTGCCAGCAGCTCCTCTACTATTGGAGCTACTTACTCTGGGGCCAACGTCCTGACTTTC. This translates into CASSSSTIGATYSGANVLTF. The full variable domain, in which reference TRBV7-3 and TRBJ2-6 provide the parts outside the CDR3, is GAGVSQTPSNKVTEKGKYVELRCDPISGHTALYWYRQSLGQGPEFLIYFQGTGAADDSGLPNDRFFAVRPEGSVSTLKIQRTERGDSAVYLCASSSSTIGATYSGANVLTFGAGSRLTVL.

This rearrangement joins TRBV9 to TRBJ1-1, with 7 positions matching TRBD1. Germline values: CDR1 SGDLS, CDR2 YYNGEE. Trimming removed 1 base from V and 5 bases from J; junction bases left unmatched: 2. This CDR3 region has 13 residues. The CDR3 region is CASSVLQGTEAFF. For the CDR3, the DNA is TGTGCCAGCAGCGTACTACAGGGGACTGAAGCTTTCTTT. Full variable domain (remainder filled in from reference TRBV9 and TRBJ1-1): DSGVTQTPKHLITATGQRVTLRCSPRSGDLSVYWYQQSLDQGLQFLIQYYNGEERAKGNILERFSAQQFPDLHSELNLSSLELGDSALYFCASSVLQGTEAFFGQGTRLTVV.

CDR3 coding DNA: TGTGCCAGCAGAGAGCGGACAGGGGGCGCGGGCACAGATACGCAGTATTTT. This codes for CASRERTGGAGTDTQYF. The chain uses TRBV27 and TRBJ2-3; 11 positions match TRBD1. The J segment lost 1 base and the V segment lost 6 bases, leaving 9 bases of the junction unmatched. The CDR3 loop spans 17 amino acids. CDR1 is MNHEY and CDR2 is SMNVEV in the germline V gene (reference sequence).

In the case of this clone: The junction does not match germline at one end; this may be a read error. This chain connects TRBV6-6 to TRBJ1-3; no firm D call. This CDR3 has 11 residues. From germline, CDR1 is MNHNY and CDR2 SVGAGI (reference sequence). The CDR3 DNA is TGTGCCGGCAGCCATGGAAACACCATATATTTT. Protein product: CAGSHGNTIYF.

This clone appeared a few times. This chain connects TRBV5-6 to TRBJ1-2; 10 nucleotides agree with TRBD1. The CDR3 sequence is 15 residues long. Germline V CDR1 and CDR2: SGHDT, YYEEEE. Germline trimming cut 8 bases from V and 7 bases from J; bases unmatched to any gene: 14. Written as DNA, the CDR3 is TGTGCCAGTAAGTTCGGACAGGGGGAAAACAGTGGCTACACCTTC. It specifies CASKFGQGENSGYTF.

The V call is TRBV5-1, the J call TRBJ2-3, with 8 bases matching TRBD2. The V segment lost 4 bases and the J segment 2 bases; nucleotides outside the gene matches: 6. The CDR3 spans 15 residues. CDR1 and CDR2 from the germline V gene are SGHRS and YFSETQ. The CDR3 loop is CASSARGGDTDTQYF. In DNA, the CDR3 is TGCGCCAGCAGCGCCCGGGGGGGCGACACAGATACGCAGTATTTT. Variable domain in full (rest from reference TRBV5-1 and TRBJ2-3): KAGVTQTPRYLIKTRGQQVTLSCSPISGHRSVSWYQQTPGQGLQFLFEYFSETQRNKGNFPGRFSGRQFSNSRSEMNVSTLELGDSALYLCASSARGGDTDTQYFGPGTRLTVL.

This chain uses TRBV6-5 with TRBJ2-3, with TRBD1 as a possible D gene (5 bases). In germline, CDR1 is MNHEY, CDR2 SVGAGI. V shed 2 bases and J shed 2 bases, with 11 bases lying between them. The CDR3 extends over 15 amino acids. The CDR3 is CASSYRETATDTQYF. DNA for the CDR3: TGTGCCAGCAGTTACAGAGAGACAGCCACAGATACGCAGTATTTT.

The genes are TRBV9 and TRBJ2-5, with 7 bases fitting TRBD2. The last part of the DNA fits TRBJ2-7 better; the J call may be wrong. CDR3 length: 16 residues. Germline values: CDR1 SGDLS, CDR2 YYNGEE. The chain's CDR3 is CASSVRGVEGSYEQYF. The CDR3 bases are TGTGCCAGCAGCGTACGGGGGGTGGAAGGCTCCTACGAGCAGTACTTC.

The rearrangement links TRBV10-3 to TRBJ2-7; 9 bases align to TRBD2. This CDR3 is built from 16 residues. Germline assignment: CDR1 ENHRY and CDR2 SYGVKD. J gave up 2 bases and V 6 bases, and 11 bases lay outside the gene matches. CDR3 nucleotides: TGTGCCATCAGGACGGGGAGCGGGGGGATCGCCTACGAGCAGTACTTC. Protein sequence: CAIRTGSGGIAYEQYF.

The chain recombines TRBV5-6 with TRBJ2-1; 9 bases match TRBD2. Germline CDR1 is SGHDT and CDR2 is YYEEEE. The CDR3 totals 15 residues. The trim removed 4 bases at V and 5 bases at J, leaving 7 bases unmatched. CDR3 amino acids: CASSPPLAGHNEQFF. The CDR3 DNA is TGTGCCAGCAGCCCACCGCTAGCGGGGCACAATGAGCAGTTCTTC.

The rearrangement uses TRBV11-2 and TRBJ1-1; D might be TRBD1 (5 bases). CDR3 length: 14 amino acids. Germline CDR1 reads SGHAT; CDR2 reads FQNNGV. Trimming took off 4 bases at V and 1 base at J, with 10 bases between the two ends. The CDR3 coding sequence is TGTGCCAGCAGCTGGGGCATCCGGAACACTGAAGCTTTCTTT. Amino acids: CASSWGIRNTEAFF.

V gene TRBV29-1 combines with J gene TRBJ2-7; D may be TRBD2 (5 bases). This CDR3 is 11 amino acids long. Germline CDR1 SQVTM, CDR2 ANQGSEA. Trimming pared 8 bases from V and 7 bases from J, leaving 15 bases between. The CDR3 nucleotides are TGCAGCATAACTAGGACCGGGGAGCAGTACTTC. Its translation is CSITRTGEQYF.

V gene TRBV9 combines with J gene TRBJ1-3, with 11 nucleotides matching TRBD1. CDR1 and CDR2 (germline): SGDLS, YYNGEE. This CDR3 comprises 17 residues. The V gene end was trimmed by 4 bases and the J gene end by 2 bases; junction bases not matched to a gene: 8. CDR3 in amino acids: CASSPRGQGVAGNTIYF. The CDR3 DNA follows: TGTGCCAGCAGCCCAAGGGGACAGGGGGTCGCTGGAAACACCATATATTTT.

The chain combines TRBV7-9 with TRBJ2-1; D gene uncertain. Germline-derived CDR1 and CDR2 are SEHNR and FQNEAQ (reference sequence). The CDR3 length is 13 residues. The V gene lost 1 base and the J gene lost 10 bases, with 11 bases spanning the gap. CDR3 sequence (DNA): TGTGCCAGCAGCTTAGATCGAGCGCGCGAGCAGTTCTTC. Its protein is CASSLDRAREQFF.

The chain employs TRBV21-1 and TRBJ1-5; TRBD1, the table's D call, lacks a check against the DNA. TRBV21-1 is annotated as a pseudogene. This CDR3 is built from 19 residues. The CDR3 sequence is CASSKPPGVRVGSNQPQHF. The CDR3 nucleotides read TGTGCCAGCAGCAAACCCCCTGGGGTCAGGGTGGGGAGCAATCAGCCCCAGCATTTT.

J is TRBJ1-1 and V is TRBV9; the D gene is possibly TRBD1 (5 bases). With 2 bases removed from V and 6 bases from J, the gap between germline ends came to 23 bases. The germline gives CDR1 SGDLS, CDR2 YYNGEE. The CDR3 spans 17 residues. The CDR3 nucleotides read TGTGCCAGCAGCGTGGGTGGGGGGGTCTCTGATGCCGCTGAAGCTTTCTTT. Its protein product is CASSVGGGVSDAAEAFF.

The chain employs TRBV6-1 and TRBJ2-2; D not resolved. V lost 10 bases and J 5 bases, leaving 17 bases between the germline ends. CDR3 length equals 14 residues. Per germline, CDR1 MNHNS and CDR2 SASEGT. Here the CDR3 reads CATETPGQTGELFF. Here the CDR3 DNA reads TGTGCCACCGAAACTCCTGGGCAGACCGGGGAGCTGTTTTTT.

V is TRBV5-1 and J is TRBJ1-3; TRBD1 matches 7 bases. The ends lost 3 bases at V and 2 bases at J; junction bases unmatched: 2. The germline CDR1 and CDR2 sequences are SGHRS and YFSETQ. This CDR3 contains 14 residues. DNA for the CDR3: TGCGCCAGCAGCTATACAGGGGCTGGAAACACCATATATTTT. It translates to CASSYTGAGNTIYF.

The gene calls are TRBV19 and TRBJ1-1, with D possibly being TRBD1 (5 bases). V was pared by 6 bases and J by 4 bases, with 15 bases between. Per the germline V gene, CDR1 is LNHDA and CDR2 is SQIVND (reference sequence). The CDR3 is 14 residues long. CDR3 DNA: TGTGCCAGTAGACCAGACGGGGGTGGCACTGAAGCTTTCTTT. Its protein is CASRPDGGGTEAFF. Full variable domain (rest looked up from reference TRBV19 and TRBJ1-1): DGGITQSPKYLFRKEGQNVTLSCEQNLNHDAMYWYRQDPGQGLRLIYYSQIVNDFQKGDIAEGYSVSREKKESFPLTVTSAQKNPTAFYLCASRPDGGGTEAFFGQGTRLTVV.

About this clone: One junction end does not reproduce the germline sequence, and a read error may be involved. The V and J genes are TRBV7-9 and TRBJ2-7; 11 positions agree with TRBD1. The CDR3 has 14 amino acids. CDR1 is SEHNR, CDR2 FQNEAQ, per germline (reference sequence). The CDR3 spells CSSSSPGQGDEQYF. The CDR3 region has the DNA TGTTCCAGCAGCTCCCCGGGACAGGGGGACGAGCAGTACTTC.

This rearrangement joins TRBV18 to TRBJ1-5; 7 bases agree with TRBD1. Trimming removed 0 bases from V and 5 bases from J; junction bases left unmatched: 1. Germline lookup yields CDR1 KGHSH and CDR2 LQKENI. This CDR3 spans 14 amino acids. The CDR3 is CASSPPGTDQPQHF. The DNA of the CDR3 is TGTGCCAGCTCACCACCCGGGACAGATCAGCCCCAGCATTTT.

This chain links TRBV19 with TRBJ1-4; 11 bases fit TRBD1. After removal of 9 bases from V and 2 bases from J, the junction contained 2 bases not matched to a gene. CDR1 is LNHDA and CDR2 is SQIVND in the germline V gene (reference sequence). The CDR3 is 14 amino acids. CDR3 bases: TGTGCCAGCGGACAGGGGGCGACTAATGAAAAACTGTTTTTT. This gives the protein CASGQGATNEKLFF.

CDR3 DNA sequence: TGCGCCAGCAGCGCGGGGACTAGCGGGGACTACGAGCAGTACTTC. Translating it yields CASSAGTSGDYEQYF. The rearrangement joins TRBV5-1 to TRBJ2-7, with TRBD2 matching 13 bases. The CDR3 runs to 15 residues. V was pared by 4 bases and J by 3 bases, with 4 bases of the junction left unmatched. Per germline, CDR1 SGHRS and CDR2 YFSETQ. Drawing the rest from reference TRBV5-1 and TRBJ2-7, the complete variable domain is KAGVTQTPRYLIKTRGQQVTLSCSPISGHRSVSWYQQTPGQGLQFLFEYFSETQRNKGNFPGRFSGRQFSNSRSEMNVSTLELGDSALYLCASSAGTSGDYEQYFGPGTRLTVT.

The chain is built from TRBV6-1 and TRBJ2-6; a weak D match, TRBD2 (6 bases). Germline V gives CDR1 MNHNS, CDR2 SASEGT. V lost 0 bases and J 0 bases, leaving 15 bases between the germline ends. The CDR3 spans 19 residues. The CDR3 DNA reads TGTGCCAGCAGTGAAGCGCCGGAGGGGCCCACCTCTGGGGCCAACGTCCTGACTTTC. Encoded protein: CASSEAPEGPTSGANVLTF.